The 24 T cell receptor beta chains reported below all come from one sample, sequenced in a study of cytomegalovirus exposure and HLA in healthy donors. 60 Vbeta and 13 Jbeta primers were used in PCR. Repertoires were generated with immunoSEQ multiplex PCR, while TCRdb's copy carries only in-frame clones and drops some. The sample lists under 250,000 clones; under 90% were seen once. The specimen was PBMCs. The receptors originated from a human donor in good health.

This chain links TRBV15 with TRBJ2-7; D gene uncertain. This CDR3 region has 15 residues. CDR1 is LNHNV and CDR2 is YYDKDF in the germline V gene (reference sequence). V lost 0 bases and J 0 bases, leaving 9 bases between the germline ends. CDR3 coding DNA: TGTGCCACCAGCAGAGAGCCCACCGGCTCCTACGAGCAGTACTTC. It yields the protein CATSREPTGSYEQYF.

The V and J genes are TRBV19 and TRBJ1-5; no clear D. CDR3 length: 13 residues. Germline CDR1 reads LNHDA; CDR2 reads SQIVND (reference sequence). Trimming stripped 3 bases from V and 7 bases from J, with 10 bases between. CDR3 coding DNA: TGTGCCAGTAGTATTCCGGGATACCAGCCCCAGCATTTT. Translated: CASSIPGYQPQHF.

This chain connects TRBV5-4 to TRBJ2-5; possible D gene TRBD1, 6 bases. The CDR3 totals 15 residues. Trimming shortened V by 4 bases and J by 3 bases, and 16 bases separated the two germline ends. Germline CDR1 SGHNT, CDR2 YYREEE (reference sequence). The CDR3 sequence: CASSAIPNREETQYF. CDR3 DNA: TGTGCCAGCAGCGCTATACCGAACAGGGAAGAGACCCAGTACTTC.

CDR3 DNA sequence: TGTGCCAGTAGTAATCTGGCCGGGGAGGGAATGGGGCAGCCCCAGCATTTT. This sequence encodes CASSNLAGEGMGQPQHF. The chain combines TRBV19 with TRBJ1-5; D is undetermined. V was trimmed by 4 bases and J by 7 bases, leaving 23 bases between them. Looked up from germline, CDR1 is LNHDA and CDR2 is SQIVND (reference sequence). The CDR3 sequence is 17 residues long.

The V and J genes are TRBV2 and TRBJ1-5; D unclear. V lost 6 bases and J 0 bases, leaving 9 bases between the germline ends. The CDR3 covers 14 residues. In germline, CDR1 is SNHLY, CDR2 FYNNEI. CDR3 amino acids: CASRSPYSNQPQHF. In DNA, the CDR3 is TGTGCCAGCAGGTCCCCTTATAGCAATCAGCCCCAGCATTTT.

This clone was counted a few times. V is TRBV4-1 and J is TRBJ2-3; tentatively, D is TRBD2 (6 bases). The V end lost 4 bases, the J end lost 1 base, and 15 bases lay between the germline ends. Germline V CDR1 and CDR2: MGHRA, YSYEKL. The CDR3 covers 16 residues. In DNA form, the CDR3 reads TGCGCCAGCAGCCGACCAGGGAGGAACCGCACAGATACGCAGTATTTT. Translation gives CASSRPGRNRTDTQYF.

The CDR3, as DNA: TGTGCCTGGAGTCTTGGCGCGGGCACCGGGGAGCTGTTTTTT. Its translation is CAWSLGAGTGELFF. This chain connects TRBV30 to TRBJ2-2, with a weak D call TRBD2 (5 bases). V shed 2 bases and J shed 4 bases, with 11 bases lying between them. In germline, CDR1 is GTSNPN, CDR2 SVGIG (reference sequence). This CDR3 region has 14 residues.

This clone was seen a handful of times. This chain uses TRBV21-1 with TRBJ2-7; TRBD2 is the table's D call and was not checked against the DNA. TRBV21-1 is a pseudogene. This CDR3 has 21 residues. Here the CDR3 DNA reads TGTGCCAGCAGCAATTTATCCTTGACTAGCGGGAGGGACAAATTCACCTACGAGCAGTACTTC. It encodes CASSNLSLTSGRDKFTYEQYF.

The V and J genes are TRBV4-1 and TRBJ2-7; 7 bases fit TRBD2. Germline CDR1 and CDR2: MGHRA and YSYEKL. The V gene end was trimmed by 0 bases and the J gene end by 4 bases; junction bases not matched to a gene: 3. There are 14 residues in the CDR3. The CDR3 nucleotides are TGCGCCAGCAGCCAAGAATTGCGGGGGTACGAGCAGTACTTC. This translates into CASSQELRGYEQYF.

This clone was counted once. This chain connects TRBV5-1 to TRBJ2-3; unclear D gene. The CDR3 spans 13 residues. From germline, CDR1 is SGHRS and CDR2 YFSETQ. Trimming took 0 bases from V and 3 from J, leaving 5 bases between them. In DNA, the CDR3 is TGCGCCAGCAGCTTGGGCGATACAGATACGCAGTATTTT. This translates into CASSLGDTDTQYF.

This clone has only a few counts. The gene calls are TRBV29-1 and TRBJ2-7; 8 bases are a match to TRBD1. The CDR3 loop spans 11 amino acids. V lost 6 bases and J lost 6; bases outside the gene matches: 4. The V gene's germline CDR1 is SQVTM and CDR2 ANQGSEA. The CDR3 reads CSVTGVGEQYF. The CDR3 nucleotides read TGCAGCGTGACAGGGGTAGGCGAGCAGTACTTC.

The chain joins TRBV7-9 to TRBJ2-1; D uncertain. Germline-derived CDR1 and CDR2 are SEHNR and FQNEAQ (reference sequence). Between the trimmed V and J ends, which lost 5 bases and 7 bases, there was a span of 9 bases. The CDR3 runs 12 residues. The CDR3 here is CASSRGMNEQFF. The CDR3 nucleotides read TGTGCCAGCAGCCGAGGCATGAATGAGCAGTTCTTC. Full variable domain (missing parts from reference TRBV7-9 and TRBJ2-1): DTGVSQNPRHKITKRGQNVTFRCDPISEHNRLYWYRQTLGQGPEFLTYFQNEAQLEKSRLLSDRFSAERPKGSFSTLEIQRTEQGDSAMYLCASSRGMNEQFFGPGTRLTVL.

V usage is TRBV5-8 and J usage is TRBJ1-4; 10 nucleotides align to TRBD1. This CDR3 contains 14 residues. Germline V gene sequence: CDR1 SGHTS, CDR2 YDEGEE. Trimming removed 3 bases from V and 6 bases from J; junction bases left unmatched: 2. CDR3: CASSSGTGDEKLFF. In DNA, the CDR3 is TGTGCCAGCAGCTCTGGGACAGGGGATGAAAAACTGTTTTTT. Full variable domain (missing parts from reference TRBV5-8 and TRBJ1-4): EAGVTQSPTHLIKTRGQQATLRCSPISGHTSVYWYQQALGLGLQFLLWYDEGEERNRGNFPPRFSGRQFPNYSSELNVNALELEDSALYLCASSSGTGDEKLFFGSGTQLSVL.

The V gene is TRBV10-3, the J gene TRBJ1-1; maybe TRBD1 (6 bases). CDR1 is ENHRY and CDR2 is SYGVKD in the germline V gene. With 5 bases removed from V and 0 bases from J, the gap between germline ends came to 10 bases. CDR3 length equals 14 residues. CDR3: CAISTGTMNTEAFF. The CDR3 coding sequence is TGTGCCATCAGTACAGGGACTATGAACACTGAAGCTTTCTTT.

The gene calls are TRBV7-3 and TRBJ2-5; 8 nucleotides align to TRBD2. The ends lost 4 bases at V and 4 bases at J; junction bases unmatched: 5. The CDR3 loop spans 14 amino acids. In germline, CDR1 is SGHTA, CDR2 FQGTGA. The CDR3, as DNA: TGTGCCAGCAGCTCGGGAGGGTCGGGAGAGACCCAGTACTTC. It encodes CASSSGGSGETQYF.

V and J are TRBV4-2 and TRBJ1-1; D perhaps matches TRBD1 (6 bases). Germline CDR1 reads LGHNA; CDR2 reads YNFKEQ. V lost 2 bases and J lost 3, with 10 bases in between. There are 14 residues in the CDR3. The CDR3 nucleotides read TGTGCCAGCAGCCAACGGACAGTCGACACTGAAGCTTTCTTT. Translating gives CASSQRTVDTEAFF.

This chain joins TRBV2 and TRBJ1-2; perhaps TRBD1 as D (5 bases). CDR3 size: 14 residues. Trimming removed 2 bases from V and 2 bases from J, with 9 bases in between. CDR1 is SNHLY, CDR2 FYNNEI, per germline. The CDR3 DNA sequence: TGTGCCAGCAGTGAAAGGCAGGGAAACTATGGCTACACCTTC. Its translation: CASSERQGNYGYTF. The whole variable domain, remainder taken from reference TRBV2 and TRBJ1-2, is EPEVTQTPSHQVTQMGQEVILRCVPISNHLYFYWYRQILGQKVEFLVSFYNNEISEKSEIFDDQFSVERPDGSNFTLKIRSTKLEDSAMYFCASSERQGNYGYTFGSGTRLTVV.

This CDR3 is CASSLGGTARSDTQYF. Here the CDR3 DNA reads TGCGCCAGCAGCTTGGGGGGCACGGCCCGGTCAGATACGCAGTATTTT. The chain joins TRBV5-1 to TRBJ2-3; D is perhaps TRBD1 (5 bases). CDR3 length: 16 amino acids. The V gene's germline CDR1 is SGHRS and CDR2 YFSETQ. Trimming pared 0 bases from V and 4 bases from J, leaving 15 bases between.

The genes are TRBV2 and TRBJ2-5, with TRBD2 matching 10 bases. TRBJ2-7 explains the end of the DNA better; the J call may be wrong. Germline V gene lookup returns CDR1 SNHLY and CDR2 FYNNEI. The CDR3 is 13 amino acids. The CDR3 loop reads CASRTSGAYEQYF. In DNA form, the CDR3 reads TGTGCCAGCCGGACTAGCGGCGCCTACGAGCAGTACTTC.

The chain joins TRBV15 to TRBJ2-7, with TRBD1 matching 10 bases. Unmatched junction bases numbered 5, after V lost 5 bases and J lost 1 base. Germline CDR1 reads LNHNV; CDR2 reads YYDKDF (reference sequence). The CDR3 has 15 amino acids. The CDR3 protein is CATSDRDRGSYEQYF. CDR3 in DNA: TGTGCCACCAGCGACCGGGACAGGGGATCCTACGAGCAGTACTTC.

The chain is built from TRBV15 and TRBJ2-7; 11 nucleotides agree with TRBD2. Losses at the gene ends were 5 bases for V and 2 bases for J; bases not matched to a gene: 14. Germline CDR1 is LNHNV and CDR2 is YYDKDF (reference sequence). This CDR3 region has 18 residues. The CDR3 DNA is TGTGCCACCAGCCACCCAGGGTGGGGGACTAGCGGTACCTACGAGCAGTACTTC. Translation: CATSHPGWGTSGTYEQYF.

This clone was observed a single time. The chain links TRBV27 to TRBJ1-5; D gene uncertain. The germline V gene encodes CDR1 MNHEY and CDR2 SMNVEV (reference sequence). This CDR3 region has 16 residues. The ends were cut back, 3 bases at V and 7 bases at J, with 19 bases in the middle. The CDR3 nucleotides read TGTGCCAGCAGTTTCTCTCGGCCCGGAGGAGTGCAGCCCCAGCATTTT. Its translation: CASSFSRPGGVQPQHF.

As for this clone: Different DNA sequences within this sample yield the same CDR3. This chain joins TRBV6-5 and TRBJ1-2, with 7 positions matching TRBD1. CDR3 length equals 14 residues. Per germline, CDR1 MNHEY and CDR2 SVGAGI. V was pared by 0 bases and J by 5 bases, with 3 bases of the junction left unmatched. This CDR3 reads CASSYSSGGYGYTF. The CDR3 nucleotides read TGTGCCAGCAGTTACTCGTCAGGGGGATATGGCTACACCTTC.

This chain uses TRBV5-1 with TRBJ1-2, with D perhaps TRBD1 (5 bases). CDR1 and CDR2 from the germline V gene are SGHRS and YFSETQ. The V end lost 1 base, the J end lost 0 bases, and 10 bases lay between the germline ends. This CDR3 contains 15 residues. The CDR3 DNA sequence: TGCGCCAGCAGCTTGAGGCAGGGTGCTAACTATGGCTACACCTTC. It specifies CASSLRQGANYGYTF.